The clone carrying this T cell receptor beta chain was detected only once. This record comes from a study of blood T cell repertoires in COVID-19. Losses at the gene ends were 4 bases for V and 4 bases for J; bases not matched to a gene: 11. Germline V gene sequence: CDR1 SGHRS, CDR2 YFSETQ. The CDR3 has 17 residues. Method: immunoSEQ multiplex PCR; TCRdb's copy keeps in-frame clones and lacks some. Found here are about 180,000 clones, about 88% of them singletons; the top ten hold 2.5% to 3%. The chain carries TRBV5-1 and TRBJ2-1; TRBD2 matches at 10 bases. The specimen was peripheral blood. The origin of this receptor is a woman aged 25 to 39 with active or convalescent COVID-19. The CDR3 sequence: CASSLIGASGGYNEQFF. In nucleotides, the CDR3 is TGCGCCAGCAGCCTCATCGGGGCTAGCGGGGGATACAATGAGCAGTTCTTC. Complete variable domain (other parts from reference TRBV5-1 and TRBJ2-1): KAGVTQTPRYLIKTRGQQVTLSCSPISGHRSVSWYQQTPGQGLQFLFEYFSETQRNKGNFPGRFSGRQFSNSRSEMNVSTLELGDSALYLCASSLIGASGGYNEQFFGPGTRLTVL.